Listed here are 25 T cell receptor beta chains from one sample, sequenced in a study of blood T cells in healthy people across ages. PCR was performed a second time for roughly 6 to 12 cycles using a sample-barcoded 5' primer and a J-beta primer mix. TCRdb re-derived calls from the 5' RACE reads in MiXCR, one entry per CDR3 protein. This sample has roughly 1,700,000 distinct CDR3 sequences; 28% occur once, and the top ten carry approximately 7.7%. Sequenced material: blood. These receptors all stem from a woman under 40 in good health.

This clonotype was seen ten or more times. The chain has TRBV4-1 and TRBJ1-2, with 7 bases fitting TRBD1. This CDR3 comprises 17 residues. Germline V gives CDR1 MGHRA, CDR2 YSYEKL. V was pared by 1 base and J by 8 bases, with 16 bases of the junction left unmatched. CDR3: CASSQGRPTRGLTGYTF. The CDR3 DNA reads as TGCGCCAGCAGCCAAGGCCGACCCACGAGGGGGCTGACGGGCTACACCTTC.

This clonotype appeared many times. An end of the junction does not agree with germline; a read error may underlie this. V usage is TRBV10-2 and J usage is TRBJ2-7; a possible D gene is TRBD1 (5 bases). This CDR3 spans 11 amino acids. Germline loops: CDR1 WSHSY, CDR2 SAAADI. CDR3 in amino acids: CASSEAGEQYF. DNA for the CDR3: TGTGCCAGCAGTGAAGCAGGGGAGCAGTACTTC.

This clonotype was observed a few times. The rearrangement joins TRBV3-1 to TRBJ2-3, with 10 bases identical to TRBD2. Per the germline V gene, CDR1 is LGHDT and CDR2 is YNNKEL (reference sequence). Trimming removed 0 bases from V and 1 base from J; junction bases left unmatched: 16. CDR3 length: 21 residues. CDR3 DNA sequence: TGTGCCAGCAGCCAAGATACCGGACTAGCGGATACGGCAGGGGGCACAGATACGCAGTATTTT. Amino acid sequence: CASSQDTGLADTAGGTDTQYF.

This clonotype was detected a few times. CDR3 amino acids: CASTQIAGGAETQYF. The CDR3 DNA follows: TGTGCCAGCACCCAAATAGCGGGAGGAGCAGAGACCCAGTACTTC. The chain carries TRBV7-2 and TRBJ2-5; 10 bases fit TRBD2. Trimming took 7 bases from V and 4 from J; bases not matched to a gene: 9. The CDR3 consists of 15 residues. The germline gives CDR1 SGHTA, CDR2 FQGNSA.

The chain combines TRBV6-6 with TRBJ2-1; the D is unclear. V shed 8 bases and J shed 8 bases, with 16 bases lying between them. The CDR3 consists of 13 residues. Germline loops: CDR1 MNHNY, CDR2 SVGAGI (reference sequence). The CDR3 sequence: CASRQSSSDEQFF. DNA of the CDR3: TGTGCCAGCCGACAATCGAGCAGCGATGAGCAGTTCTTC.

J is TRBJ2-1 and V is TRBV6-6; D may be TRBD1 (5 bases). From germline, CDR1 is MNHNY and CDR2 SVGAGI (reference sequence). Trimming pared 8 bases from V and 10 bases from J, leaving 18 bases between. CDR3 length: 13 amino acids. The CDR3 sequence: CASGAPEAYEQFF. The CDR3 nucleotides read TGTGCCAGCGGGGCTCCTGAAGCCTACGAGCAGTTCTTC.

J is TRBJ2-3 and V is TRBV12-3 or TRBV12-4; TRBD2 agrees at 9 bases. CDR3 length equals 14 residues. Trimming cost V 5 bases and J 5 bases; bases outside gene matches: 5. In DNA, the CDR3 is TGTGCCAGCAGTAGAAGCGGGAGGAAAGATACGCAGTATTTT. Protein sequence: CASSRSGRKDTQYF.

Note on this clonotype: Relative to the germline gene, one junction end is altered; a read error may explain this. V and J are TRBV29-1 and TRBJ2-4; tentatively, D is TRBD2 (5 bases). CDR1 and CDR2 from the germline V gene are SQVTM and ANQGSEA. This CDR3 is built from 12 residues. CDR3: CSMNTEGDILYF. CDR3 DNA: TGCAGTATGAACACCGAGGGTGACATTCTGTACTTC.

In its sample, this clonotype was seen many times. The gene calls are TRBV10-3 and TRBJ2-5; TRBD1 is a possible D gene (5 bases). This CDR3 comprises 15 residues. The V end lost 0 bases, the J end lost 1 base, and 9 bases lay between the germline ends. Germline lookup yields CDR1 ENHRY and CDR2 SYGVKD. The CDR3 protein is CAISESVQVQETQYF. In DNA form, the CDR3 reads TGTGCCATCAGTGAGTCGGTACAGGTCCAAGAGACCCAGTACTTC.

This clonotype turned up a few times. V and J are TRBV6-6 and TRBJ1-2; no clear D gene. This CDR3 region has 14 residues. V was cut by 5 bases and J by 4 bases, with 14 bases left in between. Germline V gene sequence: CDR1 MNHNY, CDR2 SVGAGI (reference sequence). The CDR3 here is CASSPDTGPYGYTF. The DNA for the CDR3 is TGTGCCAGCAGTCCCGATACTGGTCCCTATGGCTACACCTTC.

The J gene is TRBJ2-3, the V gene TRBV5-1, with D tentatively TRBD2 (6 bases). The CDR3 spans 19 residues. With 4 bases removed from V and 3 bases from J, the gap between germline ends came to 27 bases. CDR1 is SGHRS, CDR2 YFSETQ, per germline. For the CDR3, the DNA is TGCGCCAGCAGCAATAACTCGGGACTCCTCTGGGTTACAACAGATACGCAGTATTTT. The encoded protein is CASSNNSGLLWVTTDTQYF.

The rearrangement links TRBV20-1 to TRBJ2-3, with TRBD2 as a possible D gene (6 bases). V was shortened by 6 bases and J by 7 bases, with 14 bases between the two germline ends. Per the germline V gene, CDR1 is DFQATT and CDR2 is SNEGSKA (reference sequence). The CDR3 length is 12 residues. CDR3 in amino acids: CSAGGLFNTQYF. CDR3 DNA sequence: TGCAGTGCGGGGGGACTGTTCAATACGCAGTATTTT.

This clonotype was observed at least ten times. The V gene is TRBV7-2, the J gene TRBJ2-5; D might be TRBD2 (5 bases). This CDR3 region has 14 residues. Trimming cost V 6 bases and J 2 bases, with 13 bases left between them. Germline CDR1 reads SGHTA; CDR2 reads FQGNSA. The CDR3 DNA reads TGTGCCAGCAGTTTGGCGGGTCATCAAGAGACCCAGTACTTC. Protein: CASSLAGHQETQYF. Filled out from reference TRBV7-2 and TRBJ2-5, the complete variable domain reads GAGVSQSPSNKVTEKGKDVELRCDPISGHTALYWYRQSLGQGLEFLIYFQGNSAPDKSGLPSDRFSAERTGGSVSTLTIQRTQQEDSAVYLCASSLAGHQETQYFGPGTRLLVL.

As to this clonotype: Relative to the germline gene, one junction end is altered; a read error may explain this. The CDR3, as DNA: TGCGCCAGCAGCCCCCTCGGCCCGCTCATGAACACTGGAGCTTTCTTT. Protein product: CASSPLGPLMNTGAFF. The rearrangement links TRBV4-1 to TRBJ1-1; D is unclear. The CDR3 sequence is 16 residues long. From germline, CDR1 is MGHRA and CDR2 YSYEKL.

On this clonotype itself: A much larger clone lies a single base off, so this may be a read error. The chain couples TRBV10-3 to TRBJ1-2, with D tentatively TRBD1 (6 bases). The germline V gene has CDR1 ENHRY and CDR2 SYGVKD. This CDR3 region has 13 residues. CDR3 nucleotides: TGTGCCAACAGTGAGTCCACAGGGCTTGGCTACACCTTC. Its translation is CANSESTGLGYTF.

This clonotype turned up a few times. At one end the junction does not follow the germline gene, possibly because of a read error. V usage is TRBV28 and J usage is TRBJ1-2, with 7 positions matching TRBD1. CDR1 is MDHEN, CDR2 SYDVKM, per germline. The CDR3 runs 13 residues. CDR3 DNA: TGTACCAGCTACGACAGGGAGATTTATGGCTACACCTTC. This sequence encodes CTSYDREIYGYTF.

This clonotype was counted between two and nine times. This chain joins TRBV10-2 and TRBJ2-7; the match to TRBD2 covers 7 bases. The V gene end was trimmed by 9 bases and the J gene end by 7 bases; junction bases not matched to a gene: 12. CDR1 is WSHSY and CDR2 is SAAADI in the germline V gene. The CDR3 has 13 residues. The CDR3, as DNA: TGCGCCAGTGCTGGGGGAGGGCCGTCGGAGCAGTACTTC. This encodes CASAGGGPSEQYF.

This clonotype was counted between two and nine times. The chain links TRBV28 to TRBJ2-7; D unclear. This CDR3 contains 15 residues. Trimming removed 6 bases from V and 4 bases from J, with 19 bases in between. Per germline, CDR1 MDHEN and CDR2 SYDVKM. CDR3 DNA sequence: TGTGCCAGCAGCCTACGGGTCAATAAGTTGTACGAGCAGTACTTC. This sequence encodes CASSLRVNKLYEQYF.

As DNA, the CDR3 is TGCGCCAGCAGCTTGGGTCAGTATTACTCCTACGAGCAGTACTTC. Translating gives CASSLGQYYSYEQYF. The gene calls are TRBV5-1 and TRBJ2-7; D call uncertain. Germline CDR1 and CDR2: SGHRS and YFSETQ. This CDR3 has 15 residues. Trimming cost V 0 bases and J 0 bases, with 10 bases left between them.

This chain joins TRBV5-5 and TRBJ1-1; D remains unclear. V was shortened by 0 bases and J by 5 bases, with 11 bases between the two germline ends. In germline, CDR1 is SGHKS, CDR2 YYEKEE (reference sequence). This CDR3 contains 14 residues. This CDR3 reads CASSLELLRTEAFF. The CDR3 DNA reads TGTGCCAGCAGCTTGGAGCTCCTAAGGACTGAAGCTTTCTTT.

The chain links TRBV18 to TRBJ2-4, with D hard to call. The J call may not be correct, given that the DNA end is closer to TRBJ2-7. The CDR3 has 12 amino acids. From germline, CDR1 is KGHSH and CDR2 LQKENI. CDR3 in DNA: TGTGCCAGCTCACCACAGAAAAACGAGCAGTACTTC. Translated: CASSPQKNEQYF.

This clonotype occurred a few times. The V and J genes are TRBV20-1 and TRBJ2-3, with TRBD2 matching 8 bases. V lost 4 bases, J lost 6 bases, and 6 bases stayed unmatched. The CDR3 sequence is 13 residues long. The germline V gene encodes CDR1 DFQATT and CDR2 SNEGSKA (reference sequence). The CDR3: CSAKFGGADTQYF. The CDR3 DNA reads TGCAGTGCTAAATTCGGGGGGGCGGATACGCAGTATTTT.

A remark on this clonotype: A junction end diverges from the germline sequence, so it may reflect a read error. This rearrangement joins TRBV6-5 to TRBJ2-3; 7 nucleotides match TRBD1. The CDR3 spans 14 residues. Germline assignment: CDR1 MNHEY and CDR2 SVGAGI. In DNA form, the CDR3 reads TGCGCCAGCAAGCGACAGGGCCGTGGGGATACGCAGTATTTT. It is translated as CASKRQGRGDTQYF.

This clonotype was counted at least ten times. CDR3 sequence: CASAEGRQETQYF. The DNA for the CDR3 is TGCGCCAGTGCCGAGGGAAGGCAAGAGACCCAGTACTTC. The chain has TRBV10-1 and TRBJ2-5; TRBD2 might be the D (5 bases). From germline, CDR1 is WNHNN and CDR2 SYGVQD (reference sequence). The CDR3 is made up of 13 amino acids. Trimming pared 9 bases from V and 2 bases from J, leaving 13 bases between.

The chain recombines TRBV7-3 with TRBJ2-1; 7 bases line up with TRBD2. CDR1 and CDR2 (germline): SGHTA, FQGTGA. V dropped 3 bases and J dropped 0; count of bases not matched to a gene: 17. This CDR3 has 20 amino acids. DNA for the CDR3: TGTGCCAGCAGCTTTCCCCGTCCCCGGGGGGAAAGGAGCTCCTACAATGAGCAGTTCTTC. Translation: CASSFPRPRGERSSYNEQFF.